This TCR beta chain was sequenced during a study of type 1 regulatory T cells. The overall study: T-allo10 is a Tr1-enriched, alloantigen-specific CD4 T cell product made in vitro. Findings and limits, study-wide: Type 1 regulatory T cells had a more restricted TCR repertoire than non-type 1 regulatory T cells.

Germline CDR1 is MNHEY and CDR2 is SVGAGI. This CDR3 is 15 amino acids long. Trimming took 2 bases from V and 3 from J; bases not matched to a gene: 4. Concerning this clonotype: As yet, its antigen is unknown.

TCRdb independently ran MiXCR on the reads; one entry per CDR3 protein. The table shows more than 60,000 distinct CDR3 sequences, with approximately 67% occurring only once. The chain carries TRBV6-5 and TRBJ2-3; the match to TRBD2 covers 8 bases. Material: cultured non-Tr1 T cells, either the whole culture or a sorted T cell fraction (not recorded which). The receptor comes from a human donor in good health. This CDR3 is CASSYNSGTTDTQYF. In DNA, the CDR3 is TGTGCCAGCAGTTACAATAGCGGGACTACAGATACGCAGTATTTT.